This TCR beta chain was obtained from a study of T cells in Graves' hyperthyroidism and ophthalmopathy. Using RNA transcripts as the source, TCR beta CDR3 regions were amplified. The HTBI set primed first-round TCR CDR3 RT-PCR. TCRdb processed the multiplex PCR reads anew with MiXCR; each CDR3 protein has one entry. The sample yields around 520,000 distinct CDR3 sequences, around 22% seen once. This clonotype was seen only a few times. The antigen remains undetermined. With duration under 3 months, ophthalmopathy was active: Clinical Activity Score at least 3, NOSPECS at least 4. Clinical symptoms, serum thyroxine and TRAb, thyroid ultrasound and orbital computed tomography together formed the diagnostic basis. J gave up 2 bases and V 7 bases, and 9 bases lay outside the gene matches. This CDR3 contains 15 residues. Per germline, CDR1 KGHDR and CDR2 SFDVKD. General study findings and limits: A 13 V-J signature model discriminated ophthalmopathy versus stable hyperthyroidism.

The sample taken for sequencing was blood. The receptor was derived from a woman aged 25 to 39 with Graves' ophthalmopathy. The chain joins TRBV24-1 to TRBJ1-1, with 7 bases that match TRBD1. The CDR3 loop is CATRSGGGLNTEAFF. The DNA of the CDR3 is TGTGCCACCAGATCAGGGGGGGGACTTAACACTGAAGCTTTCTTT.